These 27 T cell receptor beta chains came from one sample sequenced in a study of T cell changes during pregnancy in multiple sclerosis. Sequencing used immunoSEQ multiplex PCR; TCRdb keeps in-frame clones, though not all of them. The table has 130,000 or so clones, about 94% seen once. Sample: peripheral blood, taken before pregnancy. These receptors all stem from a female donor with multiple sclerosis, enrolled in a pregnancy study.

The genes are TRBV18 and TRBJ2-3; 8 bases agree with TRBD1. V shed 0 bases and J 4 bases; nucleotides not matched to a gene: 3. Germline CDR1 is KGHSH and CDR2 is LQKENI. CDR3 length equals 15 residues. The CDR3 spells CASSPPDRDPDTQYF. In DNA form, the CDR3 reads TGTGCCAGCTCACCACCGGACAGGGACCCAGATACGCAGTATTTT.

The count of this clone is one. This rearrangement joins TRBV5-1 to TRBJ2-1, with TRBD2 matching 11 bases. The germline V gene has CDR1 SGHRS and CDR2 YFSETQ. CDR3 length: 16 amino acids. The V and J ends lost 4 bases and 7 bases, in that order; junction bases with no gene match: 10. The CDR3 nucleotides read TGCGCCAGCAGCGCCACTAGCGGGGGATGGGCGAATGAGCAGTTCTTC. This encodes CASSATSGGWANEQFF.

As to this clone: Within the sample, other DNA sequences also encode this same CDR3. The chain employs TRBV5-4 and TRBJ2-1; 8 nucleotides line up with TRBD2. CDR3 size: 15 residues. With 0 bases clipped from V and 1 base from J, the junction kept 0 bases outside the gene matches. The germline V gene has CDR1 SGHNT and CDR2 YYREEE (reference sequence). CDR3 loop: CASSLGGGSYNEQFF. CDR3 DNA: TGTGCCAGCAGCTTGGGCGGGGGGTCCTACAATGAGCAGTTCTTC.

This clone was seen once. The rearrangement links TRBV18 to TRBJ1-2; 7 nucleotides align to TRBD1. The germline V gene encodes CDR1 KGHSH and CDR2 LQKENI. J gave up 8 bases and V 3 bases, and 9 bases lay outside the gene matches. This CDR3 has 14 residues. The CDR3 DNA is TGTGCCAGCTCACCGAGCCAGGGGGGAGTCGGCTACACCTTC. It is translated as CASSPSQGGVGYTF.

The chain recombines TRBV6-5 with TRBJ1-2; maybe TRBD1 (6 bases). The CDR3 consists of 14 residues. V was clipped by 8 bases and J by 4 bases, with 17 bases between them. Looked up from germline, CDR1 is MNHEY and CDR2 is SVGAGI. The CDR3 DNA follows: TGTGCCAGCCGCCGGGGGGGCCGGGGCTATGGCTACACCTTC. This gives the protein CASRRGGRGYGYTF.

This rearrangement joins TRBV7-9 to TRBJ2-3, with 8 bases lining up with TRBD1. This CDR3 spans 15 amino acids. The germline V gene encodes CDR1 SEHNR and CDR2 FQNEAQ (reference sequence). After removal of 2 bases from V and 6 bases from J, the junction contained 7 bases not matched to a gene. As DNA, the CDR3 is TGTGCCAGCAGCTTATACCAGGGGGCATCGGATACGCAGTATTTT. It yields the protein CASSLYQGASDTQYF.

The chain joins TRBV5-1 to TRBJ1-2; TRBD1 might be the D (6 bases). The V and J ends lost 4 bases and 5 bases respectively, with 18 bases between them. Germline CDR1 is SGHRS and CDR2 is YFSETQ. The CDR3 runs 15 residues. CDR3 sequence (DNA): TGCGCCAGCAGCGTCGGCCTAGGGGGTGGGTATGGCTACACCTTC. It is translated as CASSVGLGGGYGYTF.

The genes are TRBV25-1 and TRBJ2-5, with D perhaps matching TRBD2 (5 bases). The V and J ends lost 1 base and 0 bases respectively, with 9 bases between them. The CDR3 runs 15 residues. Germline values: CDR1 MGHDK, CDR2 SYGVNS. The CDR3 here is CASSEWRFNQETQYF. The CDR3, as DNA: TGTGCCAGCAGTGAATGGAGGTTTAACCAAGAGACCCAGTACTTC.

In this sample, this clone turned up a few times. CDR3 loop: CASSLTRTAEAFF. The CDR3 nucleotides read TGTGCCAGCAGCCTAACCCGGACTGCTGAAGCTTTCTTT. The V gene is TRBV11-2, the J gene TRBJ1-1; D remains ambiguous. The ends were cut back, 5 bases at V and 6 bases at J, with 13 bases in the middle. CDR1 SGHAT and CDR2 FQNNGV come from the germline V gene. The CDR3 runs 13 residues. Full variable domain (rest looked up from reference TRBV11-2 and TRBJ1-1): EAGVAQSPRYKIIEKRQSVAFWCNPISGHATLYWYQQILGQGPKLLIQFQNNGVVDDSQLPKDRFSAERLKGVDSTLKIQPAKLEDSAVYLCASSLTRTAEAFFGQGTRLTVV.

The CDR3 loop reads CASSLMRATGSTGELFF. The CDR3 DNA is TGCGCCAGCAGCTTGATGCGGGCCACAGGGAGCACCGGGGAGCTGTTTTTT. J is TRBJ2-2 and V is TRBV5-1; tentative D call: TRBD1 (6 bases). Germline V gives CDR1 SGHRS, CDR2 YFSETQ. Deletions cut 1 base from V and 4 bases from J, with 17 bases between. This CDR3 has 17 amino acids.

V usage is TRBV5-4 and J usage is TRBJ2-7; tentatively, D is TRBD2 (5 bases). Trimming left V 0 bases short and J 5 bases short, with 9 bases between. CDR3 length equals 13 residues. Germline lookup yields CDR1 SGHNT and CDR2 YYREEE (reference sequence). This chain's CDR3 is CASSLAEGHEQYF. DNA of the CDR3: TGTGCCAGCAGCTTGGCCGAGGGTCACGAGCAGTACTTC.

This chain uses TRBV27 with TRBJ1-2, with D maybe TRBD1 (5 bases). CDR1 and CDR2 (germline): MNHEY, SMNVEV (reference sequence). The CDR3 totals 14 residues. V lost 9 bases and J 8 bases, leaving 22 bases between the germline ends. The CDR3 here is CASSVGGDGWGYTF. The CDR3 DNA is TGTGCCAGTTCGGTGGGAGGGGATGGGTGGGGCTACACCTTC.

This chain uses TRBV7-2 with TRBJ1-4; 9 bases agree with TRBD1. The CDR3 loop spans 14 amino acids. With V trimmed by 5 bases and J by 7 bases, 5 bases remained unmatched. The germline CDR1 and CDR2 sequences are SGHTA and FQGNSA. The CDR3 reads CASSDGTGSEKLFF. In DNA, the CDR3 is TGTGCCAGCAGCGACGGGACAGGGTCTGAAAAACTGTTTTTT.

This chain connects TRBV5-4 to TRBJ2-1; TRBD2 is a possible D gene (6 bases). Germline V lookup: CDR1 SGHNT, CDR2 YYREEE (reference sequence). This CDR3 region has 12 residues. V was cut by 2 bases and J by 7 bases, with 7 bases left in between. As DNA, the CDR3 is TGTGCCAGCAGCTTCGCGGGAAATGAGCAGTTCTTC. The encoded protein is CASSFAGNEQFF.

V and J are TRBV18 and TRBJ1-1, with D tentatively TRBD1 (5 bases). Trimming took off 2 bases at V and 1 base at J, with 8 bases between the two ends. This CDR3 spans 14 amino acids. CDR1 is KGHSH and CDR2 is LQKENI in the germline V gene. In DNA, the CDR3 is TGTGCCAGCTCACCAGGACACGAGAACACTGAAGCTTTCTTT. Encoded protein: CASSPGHENTEAFF.

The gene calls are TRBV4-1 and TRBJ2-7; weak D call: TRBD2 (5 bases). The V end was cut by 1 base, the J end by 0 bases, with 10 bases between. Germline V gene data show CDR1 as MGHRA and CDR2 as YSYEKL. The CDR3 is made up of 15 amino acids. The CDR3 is CASSQGTQTSYEQYF. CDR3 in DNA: TGCGCCAGCAGCCAAGGGACTCAAACCTCCTACGAGCAGTACTTC.

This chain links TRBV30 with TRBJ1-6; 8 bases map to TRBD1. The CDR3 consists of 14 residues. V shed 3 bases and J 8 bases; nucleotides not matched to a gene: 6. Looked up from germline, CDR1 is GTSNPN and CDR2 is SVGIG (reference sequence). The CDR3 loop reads CAWRTGTGDSPLHF. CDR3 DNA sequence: TGTGCCTGGAGAACCGGGACAGGAGATTCACCCCTCCACTTT.

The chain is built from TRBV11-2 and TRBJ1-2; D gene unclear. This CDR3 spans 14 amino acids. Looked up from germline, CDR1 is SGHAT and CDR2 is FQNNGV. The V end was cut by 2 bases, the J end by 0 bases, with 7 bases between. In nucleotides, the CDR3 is TGTGCCAGCAGCTTACCATCAGCTAACTATGGCTACACCTTC. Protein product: CASSLPSANYGYTF.

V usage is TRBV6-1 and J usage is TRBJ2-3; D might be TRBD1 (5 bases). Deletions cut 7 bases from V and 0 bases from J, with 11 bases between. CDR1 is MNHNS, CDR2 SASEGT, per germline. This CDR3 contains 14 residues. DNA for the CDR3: TGTGCCAGCATTAGGGGCGCCAGCACAGATACGCAGTATTTT. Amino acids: CASIRGASTDTQYF.

CDR3 residues: CATSRVSRGDSYEQYF. CDR3 bases: TGTGCCACCAGCAGAGTCTCGCGGGGGGACTCCTACGAGCAGTACTTC. The V gene is TRBV15, the J gene TRBJ2-7, with TRBD2 identical over 8 bases. V shed 1 base and J 0 bases; nucleotides not matched to a gene: 5. Germline V lookup: CDR1 LNHNV, CDR2 YYDKDF (reference sequence). The CDR3 has 16 amino acids.

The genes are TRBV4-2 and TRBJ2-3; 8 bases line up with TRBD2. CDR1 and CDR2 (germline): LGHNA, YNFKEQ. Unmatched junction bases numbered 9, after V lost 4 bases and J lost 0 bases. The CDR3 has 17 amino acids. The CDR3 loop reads CASSLNAGGTSTDTQYF. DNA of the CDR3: TGTGCCAGCAGCCTCAACGCGGGGGGCACGAGCACAGATACGCAGTATTTT.

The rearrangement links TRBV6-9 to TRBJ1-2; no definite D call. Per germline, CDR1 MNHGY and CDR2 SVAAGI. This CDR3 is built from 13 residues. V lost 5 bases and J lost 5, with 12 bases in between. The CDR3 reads CASSAGRLYGYTF. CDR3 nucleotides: TGTGCCAGCAGTGCAGGAAGGCTATATGGCTACACCTTC.

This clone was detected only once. CDR3 sequence: CATKDRVTSGANVLTF. CDR3 nucleotide sequence: TGTGCCACCAAGGACAGGGTTACATCTGGGGCCAACGTCCTGACTTTC. The chain recombines TRBV27 with TRBJ2-6, with 8 positions matching TRBD1. V gave up 10 bases and J gave up 1 base; unmatched junction bases: 9. Looked up from germline, CDR1 is MNHEY and CDR2 is SMNVEV (reference sequence). The CDR3 sequence is 16 residues long.

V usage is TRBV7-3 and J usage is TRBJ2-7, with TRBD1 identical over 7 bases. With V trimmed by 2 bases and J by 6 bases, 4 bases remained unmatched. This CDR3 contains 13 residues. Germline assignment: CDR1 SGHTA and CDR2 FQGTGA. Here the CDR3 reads CASSLQTGSEQYF. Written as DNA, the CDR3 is TGTGCCAGCAGCTTACAGACAGGGAGCGAGCAGTACTTC.

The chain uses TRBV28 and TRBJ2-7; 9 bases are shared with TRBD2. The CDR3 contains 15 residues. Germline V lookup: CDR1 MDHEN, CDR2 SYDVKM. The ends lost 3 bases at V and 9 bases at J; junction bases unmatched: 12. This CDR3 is CASSFGAGGTSAQYF. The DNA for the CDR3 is TGTGCCAGCAGTTTTGGAGCGGGAGGAACTTCGGCGCAGTACTTC.

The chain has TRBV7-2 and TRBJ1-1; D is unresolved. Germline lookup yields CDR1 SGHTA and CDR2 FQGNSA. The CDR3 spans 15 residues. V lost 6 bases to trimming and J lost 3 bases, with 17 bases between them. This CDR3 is CASRAPKGSDTEAFF. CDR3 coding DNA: TGTGCCAGCAGGGCTCCTAAAGGGAGTGACACTGAAGCTTTCTTT. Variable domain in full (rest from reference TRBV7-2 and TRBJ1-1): GAGVSQSPSNKVTEKGKDVELRCDPISGHTALYWYRQSLGQGLEFLIYFQGNSAPDKSGLPSDRFSAERTGGSVSTLTIQRTQQEDSAVYLCASRAPKGSDTEAFFGQGTRLTVV.

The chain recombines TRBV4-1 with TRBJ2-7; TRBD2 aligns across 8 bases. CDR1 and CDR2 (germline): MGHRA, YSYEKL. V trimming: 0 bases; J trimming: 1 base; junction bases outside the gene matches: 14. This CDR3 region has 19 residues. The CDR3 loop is CASSQERGASGPDSYEQYF. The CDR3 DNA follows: TGCGCCAGCAGCCAAGAACGGGGGGCTAGCGGGCCGGATTCCTACGAGCAGTACTTC.